Included here is one T cell receptor (beta chain) sequence, with context. Its matching antigen is unknown. Trimming took 2 bases from V and 6 from J; bases not matched to a gene: 4. Germline V gives CDR1 MNHEY, CDR2 SVGAGI. The CDR3 contains 14 residues. These data are taken from a study of cytomegalovirus exposure and HLA in healthy donors. Study-level findings and limits: Among TCR beta chains of equal frequency, HLA-associated ones were more clonally expanded in a later analysis. Presence/absence analyses supposed approximately even sequencing depth among donors.

PCR was performed using 60 Vbeta and 13 Jbeta primers. Method: immunoSEQ multiplex PCR; TCRdb's copy keeps in-frame clones and lacks some. This table has roughly 180,000 clones, 70% to 85% appearing once. The sequence came from a girl aged 2 to 10 in good health and CMV-seropositive. The material sequenced was PBMCs. The chain joins TRBV6-5 to TRBJ1-5; 7 nucleotides line up with TRBD1. The CDR3 sequence: CASSYRGLAQPQHF. DNA for the CDR3: TGTGCCAGCAGTTACAGGGGGCTGGCTCAGCCCCAGCATTTT.